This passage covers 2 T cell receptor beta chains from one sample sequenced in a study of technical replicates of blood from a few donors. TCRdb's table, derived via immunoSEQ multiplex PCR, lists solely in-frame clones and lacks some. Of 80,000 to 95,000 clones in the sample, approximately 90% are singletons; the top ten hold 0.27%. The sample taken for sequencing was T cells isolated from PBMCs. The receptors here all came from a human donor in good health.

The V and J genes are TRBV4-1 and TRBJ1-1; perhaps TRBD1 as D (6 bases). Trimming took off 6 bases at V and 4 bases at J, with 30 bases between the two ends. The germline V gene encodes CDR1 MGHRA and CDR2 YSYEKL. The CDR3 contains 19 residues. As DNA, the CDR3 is TGCGCCAGCAGAGTAACGGTGGCGGGGGGCGAGAAAGTAGGCACTGAAGCTTTCTTT. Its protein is CASRVTVAGGEKVGTEAFF.

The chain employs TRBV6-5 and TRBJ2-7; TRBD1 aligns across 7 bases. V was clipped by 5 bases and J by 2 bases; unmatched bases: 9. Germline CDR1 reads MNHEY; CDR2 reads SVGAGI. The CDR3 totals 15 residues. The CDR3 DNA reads TGTGCCAGCAGTGGGATAAGGGGGCTGACCTACGAGCAGTACTTC. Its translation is CASSGIRGLTYEQYF.